A single sample is the source of the 3 T cell receptor beta chains below, sequenced in a study of blood T cell repertoires in COVID-19. Here immunoSEQ multiplex PCR was the method, and the copy in TCRdb shows in-frame clones only, minus some. The repertoire includes approximately 88,000 clones, about nine tenths of them detected once, and 15% sits in the top ten. What was sequenced was peripheral blood. These receptor sequences come from a male donor with acute or convalescent COVID-19.

The rearrangement links TRBV5-8 to TRBJ1-1, with TRBD1 as a possible D gene (5 bases). The CDR3 is 15 amino acids. The germline V gene encodes CDR1 SGHTS and CDR2 YDEGEE. Trimming took 0 bases from V and 6 from J, leaving 15 bases between them. CDR3 bases: TGTGCCAGCAGCTTGGAACGGGGGGGTTTTCCTGAAGCTTTCTTT. Amino acids: CASSLERGGFPEAFF.

The V call is TRBV7-9, the J call TRBJ2-7; D possibly corresponds to TRBD1 (6 bases). The CDR3 runs 12 residues. V was clipped by 5 bases and J by 5 bases, with 10 bases between them. The germline CDR1 and CDR2 sequences are SEHNR and FQNEAQ (reference sequence). CDR3 coding DNA: TGTGCCAGCAGCCGGACAGAGAACGAGCAGTACTTC. Protein: CASSRTENEQYF.

The V and J genes are TRBV5-4 and TRBJ1-1; 8 bases are shared with TRBD1. The CDR3 covers 13 residues. V gave up 7 bases and J gave up 3 bases; unmatched junction bases: 5. Germline CDR1 SGHNT, CDR2 YYREEE (reference sequence). CDR3 sequence (DNA): TGTGCCAGCGGCACAGGGGGAGACACTGAAGCTTTCTTT. It yields the protein CASGTGGDTEAFF.